The 15 T cell receptor beta chains reported below all come from one sample, sequenced in a study of T cell changes during pregnancy in multiple sclerosis. Produced via immunoSEQ multiplex PCR; TCRdb's table is partial and in-frame only. The sample consists of about 68,000 clones, around nine tenths of them appearing once. The sample here was peripheral blood, taken in the third trimester of pregnancy. Receptors were obtained from a female donor with multiple sclerosis, enrolled in a pregnancy study.

This clone was detected a few times. The chain carries TRBV5-3 and TRBJ2-3; 9 nucleotides agree with TRBD2. TRBV5-3 is placed among ORFs of uncertain function. Losses at the gene ends were 8 bases for V and 2 bases for J; bases not matched to a gene: 9. This CDR3 has 15 residues. CDR3 region: CASLLPGLATDTQYF. The CDR3 DNA follows: TGTGCCAGTTTGCTTCCGGGACTAGCCACAGATACGCAGTATTTT.

This sequence joins TRBV2 and TRBJ1-5; D remains unclear. Germline CDR1 SNHLY, CDR2 FYNNEI. Trimming shortened V by 3 bases and J by 2 bases, and 17 bases separated the two germline ends. CDR3 size: 17 residues. CDR3 residues: CASSDLWRDVGNQPQHF. CDR3 DNA sequence: TGTGCCAGCAGTGATCTGTGGAGGGATGTAGGCAATCAGCCCCAGCATTTT.

The rearrangement uses TRBV7-9 and TRBJ2-7; 10 bases align to TRBD2. This CDR3 is built from 14 residues. With V trimmed by 3 bases and J by 3 bases, 2 bases remained unmatched. The germline V gene encodes CDR1 SEHNR and CDR2 FQNEAQ (reference sequence). CDR3 in DNA: TGTGCCAGCAGCTTTACTAGCGGGGACTACGAGCAGTACTTC. Residues: CASSFTSGDYEQYF.

The chain couples TRBV15 to TRBJ2-3, with D perhaps TRBD2 (6 bases). The V gene's germline CDR1 is LNHNV and CDR2 YYDKDF (reference sequence). Deletions cut 0 bases from V and 4 bases from J, with 11 bases between. The CDR3 is 15 residues long. The CDR3 region has the DNA TGTGCCACCAGCAGAGATCGGCTAGCGTCAGATACGCAGTATTTT. Encoded protein: CATSRDRLASDTQYF.

This chain links TRBV5-8 with TRBJ2-1; D not resolved. Germline values: CDR1 SGHTS, CDR2 YDEGEE. The CDR3 loop spans 12 amino acids. Trimming removed 6 bases from V and 6 bases from J, with 10 bases in between. The CDR3 DNA sequence: TGTGCCAGCACCCCGTCAGGCAATGAGCAGTTCTTC. This gives the protein CASTPSGNEQFF.

The V call is TRBV12-5, the J call TRBJ2-2, with 12 positions matching TRBD2. V shed 6 bases, J shed 5 bases, and the junction held 16 bases outside the gene matches. Per germline, CDR1 LGHNT and CDR2 FRNRAP. This CDR3 is 19 amino acids long. CDR3: CASGYLIPRTSGNTGELFF. For the CDR3, the DNA is TGTGCTAGTGGCTACCTAATACCTAGGACTAGCGGGAATACCGGGGAGCTGTTTTTT.

The chain carries TRBV29-1 and TRBJ2-4; 8 nucleotides align to TRBD1. The CDR3 runs to 17 residues. The V gene's germline CDR1 is SQVTM and CDR2 ANQGSEA. J was trimmed by 0 bases and V by 6 bases; bases with no gene match: 13. CDR3 region: CSVLGQGGGLAKNIQYF. The DNA of the CDR3 is TGCAGCGTCCTCGGACAGGGTGGGGGCCTAGCCAAAAACATTCAGTACTTC.

The genes are TRBV6-5 and TRBJ2-5, with D unresolved. Germline CDR1 MNHEY, CDR2 SVGAGI. V was cut by 0 bases and J by 0 bases, with 5 bases left in between. CDR3 length: 14 amino acids. In DNA, the CDR3 is TGTGCCAGCAGTTACTCCTACTACCAAGAGACCCAGTACTTC. Protein: CASSYSYYQETQYF.

This chain joins TRBV6-1 and TRBJ2-7, with 9 bases fitting TRBD2. The CDR3 has 15 residues. From germline, CDR1 is MNHNS and CDR2 SASEGT. The junction had 11 bases not matched to a gene; V was cut back by 9 bases and J by 2 bases. In DNA form, the CDR3 reads TGTGCCAGTGCCCCTCTGCGGGGGGGACCCTACGAGCAGTACTTC. Its protein product is CASAPLRGGPYEQYF.

The chain has TRBV29-1 and TRBJ2-1; TRBD2 matches at 14 bases. The CDR3 length is 19 residues. The V and J ends lost 3 bases and 6 bases, in that order; junction bases with no gene match: 16. Looked up from germline, CDR1 is SQVTM and CDR2 is ANQGSEA. The CDR3 reads CSVELWTSGRRGIPNEQFF. CDR3 nucleotides: TGCAGCGTTGAGCTTTGGACTAGCGGGAGGAGGGGGATTCCCAATGAGCAGTTCTTC.

The rearrangement joins TRBV9 to TRBJ2-7; 14 bases are a match to TRBD2. J gave up 2 bases and V 3 bases, and 4 bases lay outside the gene matches. There are 16 residues in the CDR3. Germline-derived CDR1 and CDR2 are SGDLS and YYNGEE. This chain's CDR3 is CASSDGLAGGPYEQYF. The CDR3 DNA reads TGTGCCAGCAGCGACGGACTAGCGGGGGGCCCCTACGAGCAGTACTTC.

The CDR3 region is CASKIDGGDSYEQYF. DNA for the CDR3: TGTGCCAGCAAAATTGACGGGGGGGACTCCTACGAGCAGTACTTC. The genes are TRBV6-5 and TRBJ2-7, with TRBD2 matching 8 bases. Germline V gene data show CDR1 as MNHEY and CDR2 as SVGAGI. V was clipped by 7 bases and J by 0 bases; unmatched bases: 8. This CDR3 has 15 residues.

This clone showed up just once. This chain joins TRBV7-2 and TRBJ2-3, with D possibly TRBD1 on 6 matching bases. V gave up 3 bases and J gave up 2 bases, with 18 bases separating them. Germline CDR1 is SGHTA and CDR2 is FQGNSA. The CDR3 runs to 17 residues. The CDR3 protein is CASSFPPGAAATDTQYF. CDR3 sequence (DNA): TGTGCCAGCAGCTTCCCTCCAGGGGCCGCTGCCACAGATACGCAGTATTTT.

This clone was observed a single time. The chain combines TRBV15 with TRBJ1-1; TRBD1 is a possible D gene (5 bases). The CDR3 totals 14 residues. Trimming took 0 bases from V and 4 from J, leaving 9 bases between them. Germline loops: CDR1 LNHNV, CDR2 YYDKDF (reference sequence). CDR3 loop: CATSREGEVTEAFF. CDR3 in DNA: TGTGCCACCAGCAGAGAGGGGGAGGTCACTGAAGCTTTCTTT.

The chain combines TRBV13 with TRBJ2-3; TRBD2 matches at 11 bases. The CDR3 totals 16 residues. The ends lost 3 bases at V and 1 base at J; junction bases unmatched: 3. Germline loops: CDR1 PRHDT, CDR2 FYEKMQ (reference sequence). CDR3 in DNA: TGTGCCAGCAGCTTTCGGACTAGCGGGCGCACAGATACGCAGTATTTT. The encoded protein is CASSFRTSGRTDTQYF.